This is a list of T cell receptor beta chains from one sample in a study of technical replicates of blood from a few donors. TCRdb's copy holds only in-frame clones and misses some; the assay was immunoSEQ multiplex PCR. The sample lists around 80,000 clones, approximately 94% occurring once. Input material: T cells isolated from PBMCs. These receptors all stem from a human donor in good health. CDR3s include the opening cysteine and the closing phenylalanine or tryptophan. Each record gives: D gene, J gene, clone size, V gene, CDR3 protein, CDR3 DNA. The D gene is left open where the match is weak. Part of the rows lack a size; the others show once, few, many or a class for expanded clones.

>TRBD1|TRBJ1-3|-|TRBV6-5
CASSYSGQRNTIYF
TGTGCCAGCAGTTACTCGGGACAGCGAAACACCATATATTTT
>-|TRBJ2-1|-|TRBV28
CASSLGGGGEQFF
TGTGCCAGCAGTTTGGGGGGAGGGGGTGAGCAGTTCTTC
>-|TRBJ2-1|-|TRBV27
CASSSDSLSYNEQFF
TGTGCCAGCAGTTCAGACAGCCTCTCCTACAATGAGCAGTTCTTC
>TRBD1|TRBJ2-2|-|TRBV30
CAWRSQGVTGELFF
TGTGCCTGGAGGAGTCAGGGGGTCACCGGGGAGCTGTTTTTT
>TRBD1|TRBJ1-1|once|TRBV4-3
CASSYTTGAGTEAFF
TGCGCCAGCAGCTATACGACAGGGGCCGGCACTGAAGCTTTCTTT
>TRBD2|TRBJ2-1|-|TRBV11-3
CASSGLAAPNEQFF
TGTGCCAGCAGCGGACTAGCTGCCCCCAATGAGCAGTTCTTC
>-|TRBJ1-2|-|TRBV7-3
CASSLQPRDTSPGGYTF
TGTGCCAGCAGCTTACAACCTAGGGACACCAGTCCGGGGGGCTACACCTTC
>TRBD1|TRBJ2-2|-|TRBV30
CAWTGTGWTGELFF
TGTGCCTGGACCGGGACAGGGTGGACCGGGGAGCTGTTTTTT
>TRBD1|TRBJ2-7|once|TRBV5-4
CASSLDIGTGQYF
TGTGCCAGCAGCTTGGACATAGGGACAGGACAGTACTTC
>-|TRBJ2-3|-|TRBV4-3
CASSQEYAAYTDTQYF
TGCGCCAGCAGCCAAGAATACGCGGCTTACACAGATACGCAGTATTTT
>-|TRBJ1-5|-|TRBV6-6
CASSWGVDQPQHF
TGTGCCAGCAGTTGGGGGGTCGATCAGCCCCAGCATTTT
>TRBD1|TRBJ1-2|-|TRBV2
CASIGEGAEGYGYTF
TGTGCCAGCATTGGTGAGGGGGCGGAGGGCTATGGCTACACCTTC
>TRBD1|TRBJ2-7|-|TRBV28
CASSSPSDRGDEQYF
TGTGCCAGCAGTTCCCCTTCGGACAGGGGAGACGAGCAGTACTTC
>-|TRBJ2-2|-|TRBV7-7
CASSLAPSSVGVSTGELFF
TGTGCTAGCAGCTTAGCACCAAGCTCGGTGGGAGTCTCCACCGGGGAGCTGTTTTTT
>-|TRBJ1-2|-|TRBV5-6
CASSLLSGEAYGYTF
TGTGCCAGCAGCTTGTTATCGGGGGAGGCCTATGGCTACACCTTC
>-|TRBJ2-1|-|TRBV27
CASRGGTGLYNEQFF
TGTGCCAGCAGGGGAGGCACGGGACTCTACAATGAGCAGTTCTTC
>TRBD1|TRBJ1-1|-|TRBV7-9
CASRFGTENTEAFF
TGTGCCAGCAGATTCGGGACAGAGAACACTGAAGCTTTCTTT
>-|TRBJ1-2|-|TRBV25-1
CASSVDTLYGYTF
TGTGCCAGCAGTGTGGACACCCTCTATGGCTACACCTTC
>-|TRBJ2-7|-|TRBV13
CASSLAGEDYEQYF
TGTGCCAGCAGCTTAGCGGGAGAGGACTACGAGCAGTACTTC
>-|TRBJ1-1|-|TRBV15
CATSRGGSTEAFF
TGTGCCACCAGCAGAGGAGGGTCCACTGAAGCTTTCTTT
>-|TRBJ1-1|-|TRBV23-1
CASSQSRPARVSFF
TGCGCCAGCAGTCAATCTCGGCCAGCGAGGGTATCTTTCTTT
>-|TRBJ1-3|once|TRBV30
CAWEWGGSVGNTIYF
TGTGCCTGGGAGTGGGGGGGGTCGGTAGGAAACACCATATATTTT
>-|TRBJ2-1|once|TRBV29-1
CSVVWQFGDNEQFF
TGCAGCGTTGTCTGGCAGTTTGGAGACAATGAGCAGTTCTTC
>-|TRBJ1-1|few|TRBV6-5
CASSKYQMNTEAFF
TGTGCCAGCAGTAAGTACCAGATGAACACTGAAGCTTTCTTT
>-|TRBJ1-1|-|TRBV5-1
CASSVRGEQNTEAFF
TGCGCCAGCAGCGTAAGAGGCGAACAGAACACTGAAGCTTTCTTT
>-|TRBJ2-7|-|TRBV6-5
CASSYSMGPNEQYF
TGTGCCAGCAGTTACTCTATGGGCCCGAACGAGCAGTACTTC
>-|TRBJ2-7|once|TRBV19
CASRTGTDTYEQYF
TGTGCCAGTAGAACAGGGACGGATACCTACGAGCAGTACTTC
>TRBD2|TRBJ2-1|-|TRBV5-1
CASSLAGVNEQFF
TGCGCCAGCAGCTTAGCGGGAGTCAATGAGCAGTTCTTC
>-|TRBJ2-1|-|TRBV5-4
CASSFRPVDNEQFF
TGTGCCAGCAGCTTCAGGCCAGTTGACAATGAGCAGTTCTTC
>TRBD1|TRBJ1-1|few|TRBV12-5
CASGLGTGVEAFF
TGTGCTAGTGGTTTGGGGACAGGGGTTGAAGCTTTCTTT
>-|TRBJ2-7|-|TRBV15
CATSSTGLIYYEQYF
TGTGCCACCAGCAGCACAGGGCTTATCTATTACGAGCAGTACTTC
>-|TRBJ2-1|-|TRBV2
CASSASVSSYNEQFF
TGTGCCAGCAGCGCTTCCGTGAGCTCCTACAATGAGCAGTTCTTC
>-|TRBJ2-3|-|TRBV13
CASSLNRDTQYF
TGTGCCAGCAGCTTGAACAGGGATACGCAGTATTTT
>-|TRBJ2-6|-|TRBV5-1
CASMEGAPGSGANVLTF
TGCGCCAGCATGGAGGGGGCGCCCGGTTCTGGGGCCAACGTCCTGACTTTC
>-|TRBJ1-3|-|TRBV7-2
CASSLFGENTIYF
TGTGCCAGCAGCTTATTCGGGGAAAACACCATATATTTT
>-|TRBJ1-1|-|TRBV19
CASYRDSRTAFF
TGTGCCAGTTACCGGGACTCACGAACGGCTTTCTTT
>TRBD1|TRBJ1-1|-|TRBV5-4
CASSHIDREATEAFF
TGTGCCAGCAGTCATATCGACAGGGAGGCCACTGAAGCTTTCTTT
>TRBD1|TRBJ1-2|-|TRBV19
CASSMGTGETYGYTF
TGTGCCAGTAGTATGGGGACAGGGGAGACCTATGGCTACACCTTC
>TRBD1|TRBJ1-5|-|TRBV27
CASSFGTDYSNQPQHF
TGTGCCAGCAGTTTTGGGACAGATTATAGCAATCAGCCCCAGCATTTT
>-|TRBJ2-3|-|TRBV28
CASSALWGEADTQYF
TGTGCCAGCAGCGCCCTATGGGGGGAGGCGGATACGCAGTATTTT
>TRBD2|TRBJ2-1|-|TRBV27
CASSLGLGYYNEQFF
TGTGCCAGCAGCCTGGGACTAGGGTACTACAATGAGCAGTTCTTC